This T cell receptor (beta chain) was profiled in a study of Ad26.COV2.S vaccination and SARS-CoV-2 variants. Study overall: Intramuscularly, Ad26.COV2.S was given either once or twice, 56 days apart.

The sample's treatment: over 15 received Ad26.COV2.S at low or high dose, single or two shots; roughly five received placebo; per-sample allocation not given. Material that was analyzed had been drawn on day 63 after the first vaccine or placebo injection. The junction had 8 bases not matched to a gene; V was cut back by 1 base and J by 6 bases. This CDR3 region has 15 residues. Germline V gives CDR1 SGHTS, CDR2 YDEGEE. Only in-frame clones appear in the TCRdb table, and some are missing; sequencing was by immunoSEQ multiplex PCR. The sample contains roughly 420,000 clones, roughly 88% of which appear only once.

The TCR originated in a person aged 18-65 years who received the Ad26.COV2.S COVID-19 vaccine or a placebo. The sample was peripheral blood, taken in a trial of Ad26.COV2.S vaccine versus placebo. This sequence joins TRBV5-8 and TRBJ1-1, with 8 bases that match TRBD1. The CDR3 DNA reads as TGTGCCAGCAGCTTGTTCCGGACAGGGAGGGCTGAAGCTTTCTTT. It specifies CASSLFRTGRAEAFF.